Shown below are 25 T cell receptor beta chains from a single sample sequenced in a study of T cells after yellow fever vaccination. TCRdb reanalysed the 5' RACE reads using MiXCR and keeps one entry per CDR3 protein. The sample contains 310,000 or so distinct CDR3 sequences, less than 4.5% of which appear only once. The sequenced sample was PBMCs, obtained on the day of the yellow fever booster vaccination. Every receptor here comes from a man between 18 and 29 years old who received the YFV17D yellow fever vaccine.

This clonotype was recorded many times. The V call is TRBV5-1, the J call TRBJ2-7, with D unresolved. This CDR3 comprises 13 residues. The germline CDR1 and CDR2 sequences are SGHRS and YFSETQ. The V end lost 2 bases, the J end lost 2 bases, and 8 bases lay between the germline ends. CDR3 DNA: TGCGCCAGCAGCTTCAAGGGCCCCTACGAGCAGTACTTC. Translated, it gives CASSFKGPYEQYF.

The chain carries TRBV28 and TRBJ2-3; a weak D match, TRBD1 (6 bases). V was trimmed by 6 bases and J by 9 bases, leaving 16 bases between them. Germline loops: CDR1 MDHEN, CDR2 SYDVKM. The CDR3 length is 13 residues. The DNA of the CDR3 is TGTGCCAGCAGCCTTGGACAGTCCCCCACGCAGTATTTT. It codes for CASSLGQSPTQYF.

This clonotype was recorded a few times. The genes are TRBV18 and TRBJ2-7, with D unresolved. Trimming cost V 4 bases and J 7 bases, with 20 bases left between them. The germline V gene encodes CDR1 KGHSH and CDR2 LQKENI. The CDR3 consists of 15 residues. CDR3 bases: TGTGCCAGCTCACTTCTAAGGGCTTACGAAGGGGAGCAGTACTTC. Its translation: CASSLLRAYEGEQYF.

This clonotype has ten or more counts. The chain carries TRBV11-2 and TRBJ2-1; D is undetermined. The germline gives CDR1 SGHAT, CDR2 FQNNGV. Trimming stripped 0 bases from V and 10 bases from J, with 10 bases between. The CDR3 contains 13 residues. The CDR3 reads CASSLELTREQFF. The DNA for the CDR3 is TGTGCCAGCAGCTTAGAGCTAACTCGAGAGCAGTTCTTC.

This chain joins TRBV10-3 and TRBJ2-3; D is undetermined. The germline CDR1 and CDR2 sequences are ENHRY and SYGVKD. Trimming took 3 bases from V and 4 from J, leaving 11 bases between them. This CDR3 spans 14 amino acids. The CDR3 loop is CAISDGRHPDTQYF. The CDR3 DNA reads TGTGCCATCAGTGATGGACGGCATCCAGATACGCAGTATTTT.

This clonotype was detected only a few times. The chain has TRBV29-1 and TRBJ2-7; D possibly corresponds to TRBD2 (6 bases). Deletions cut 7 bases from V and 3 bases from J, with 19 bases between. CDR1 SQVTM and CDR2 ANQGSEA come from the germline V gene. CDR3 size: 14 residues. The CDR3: CSGWKSGEFYEQYV. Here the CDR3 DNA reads TGCAGCGGTTGGAAGTCGGGGGAATTCTACGAGCAGTACGTC.

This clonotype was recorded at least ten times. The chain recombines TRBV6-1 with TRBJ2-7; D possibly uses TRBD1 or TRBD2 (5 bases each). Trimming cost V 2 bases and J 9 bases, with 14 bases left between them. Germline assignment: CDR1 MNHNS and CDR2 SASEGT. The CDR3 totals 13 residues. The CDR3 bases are TGTGCCAGCAGTGAACCCGGGGCCAGTTGGCAGTACGTC. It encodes CASSEPGASWQYV.

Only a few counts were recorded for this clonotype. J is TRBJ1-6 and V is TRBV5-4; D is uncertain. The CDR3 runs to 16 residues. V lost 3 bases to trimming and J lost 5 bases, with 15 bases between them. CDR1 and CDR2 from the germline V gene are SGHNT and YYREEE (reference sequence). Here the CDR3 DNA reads TGTGCCAGCAGCTCGCCGGAGGACCCTAATAATTCACCCCTCCACTTT. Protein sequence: CASSSPEDPNNSPLHF.

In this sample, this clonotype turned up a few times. The CDR3 DNA follows: TGTGCCAGCAGTCGTCTGCCGGGAGAGACCCAGTACTTC. This sequence encodes CASSRLPGETQYF. The chain uses TRBV12-3 or TRBV12-4 and TRBJ2-5; D is undetermined. V lost 5 bases to trimming and J lost 4 bases, with 11 bases between them. The CDR3 runs to 13 residues.

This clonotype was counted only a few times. CDR3 region: CASSKGGDEQFF. The CDR3 DNA reads TGTGCCAGCAGCAAAGGGGGTGATGAGCAGTTCTTC. The rearrangement joins TRBV21-1 to TRBJ2-1. TRBV21-1 is a known pseudogene. The CDR3 has 12 amino acids.

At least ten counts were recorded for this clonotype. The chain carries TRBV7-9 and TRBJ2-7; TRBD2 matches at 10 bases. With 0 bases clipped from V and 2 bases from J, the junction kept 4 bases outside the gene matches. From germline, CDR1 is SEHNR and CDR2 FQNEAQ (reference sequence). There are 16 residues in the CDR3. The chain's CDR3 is CASSLAPSGGPYEQYV. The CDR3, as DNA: TGTGCCAGCAGCTTAGCCCCTAGCGGGGGACCCTACGAGCAGTACGTC.

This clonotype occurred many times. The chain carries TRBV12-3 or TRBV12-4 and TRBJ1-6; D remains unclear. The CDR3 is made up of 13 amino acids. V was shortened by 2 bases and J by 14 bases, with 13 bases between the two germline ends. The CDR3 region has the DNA TGTGCCAGCAGTTTAACAGACGGTACAACCCTCCACTTT. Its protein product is CASSLTDGTTLHF.

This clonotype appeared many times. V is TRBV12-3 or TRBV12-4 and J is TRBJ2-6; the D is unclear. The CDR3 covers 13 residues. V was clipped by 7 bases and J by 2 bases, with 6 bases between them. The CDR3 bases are TGTGCCAGCATGCGTCCTGGGGCCAACGTCCTGACTTTC. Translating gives CASMRPGANVLTF.

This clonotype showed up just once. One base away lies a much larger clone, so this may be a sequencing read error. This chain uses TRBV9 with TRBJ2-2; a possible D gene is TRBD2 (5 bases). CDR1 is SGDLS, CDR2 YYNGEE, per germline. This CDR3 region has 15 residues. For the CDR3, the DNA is TGTGCCAGCAGCAACGGGAATTATCTAACCGGGGAGCTGATTTTT. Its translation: CASSNGNYLTGELIF.

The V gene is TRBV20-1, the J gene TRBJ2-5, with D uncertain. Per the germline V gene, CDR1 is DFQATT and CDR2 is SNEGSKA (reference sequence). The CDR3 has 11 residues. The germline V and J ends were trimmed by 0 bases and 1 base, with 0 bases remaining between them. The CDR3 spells CSARDQETQYF. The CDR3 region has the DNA TGCAGTGCTAGAGACCAAGAGACCCAGTACTTC.

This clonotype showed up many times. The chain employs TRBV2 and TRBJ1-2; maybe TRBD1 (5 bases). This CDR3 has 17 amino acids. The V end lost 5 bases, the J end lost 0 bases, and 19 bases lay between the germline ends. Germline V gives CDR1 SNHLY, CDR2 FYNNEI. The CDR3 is CASSPLGGTKANYGYTF. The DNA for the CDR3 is TGTGCCAGCAGTCCCCTTGGTGGGACCAAAGCTAACTATGGCTACACCTTC.

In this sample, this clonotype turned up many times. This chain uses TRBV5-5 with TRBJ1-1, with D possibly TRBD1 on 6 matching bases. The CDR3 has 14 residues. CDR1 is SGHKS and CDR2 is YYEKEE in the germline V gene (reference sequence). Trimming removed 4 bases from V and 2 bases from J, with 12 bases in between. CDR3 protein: CASSEGEINTEAFF. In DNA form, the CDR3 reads TGTGCCAGCAGCGAGGGGGAAATTAACACTGAAGCTTTCTTT.

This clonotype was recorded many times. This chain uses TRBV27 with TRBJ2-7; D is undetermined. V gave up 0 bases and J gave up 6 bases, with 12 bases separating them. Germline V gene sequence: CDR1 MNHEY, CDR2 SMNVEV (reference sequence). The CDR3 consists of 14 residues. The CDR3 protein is CASSLSSTNREQYF. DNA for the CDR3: TGTGCCAGCAGTTTATCGTCAACTAACCGCGAGCAGTACTTC.

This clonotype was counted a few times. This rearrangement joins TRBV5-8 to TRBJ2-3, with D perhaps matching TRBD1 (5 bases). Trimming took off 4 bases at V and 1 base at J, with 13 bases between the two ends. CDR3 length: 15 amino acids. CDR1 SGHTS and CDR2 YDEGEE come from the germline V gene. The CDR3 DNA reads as TGTGCCAGCAGCAATGGGGCAGGGCGCACAGATACGCAGTATTTT. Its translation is CASSNGAGRTDTQYF. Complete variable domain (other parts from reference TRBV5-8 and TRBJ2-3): EAGVTQSPTHLIKTRGQQATLRCSPISGHTSVYWYQQALGLGLQFLLWYDEGEERNRGNFPPRFSGRQFPNYSSELNVNALELEDSALYLCASSNGAGRTDTQYFGPGTRLTVL.

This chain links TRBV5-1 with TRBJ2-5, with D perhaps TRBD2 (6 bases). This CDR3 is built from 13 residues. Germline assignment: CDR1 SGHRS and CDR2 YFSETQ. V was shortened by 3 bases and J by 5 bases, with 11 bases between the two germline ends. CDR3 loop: CASSWMGLETQYF. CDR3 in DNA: TGCGCCAGCAGCTGGATGGGACTGGAGACCCAGTACTTC.

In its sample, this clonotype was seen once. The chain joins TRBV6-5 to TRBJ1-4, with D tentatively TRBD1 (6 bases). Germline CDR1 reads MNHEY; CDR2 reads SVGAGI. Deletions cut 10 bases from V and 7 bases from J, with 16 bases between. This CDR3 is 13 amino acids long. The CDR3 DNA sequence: TGTGCCACCCGACGGGGGGCGGTTGAAAAACTGTTTTTT. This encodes CATRRGAVEKLFF.

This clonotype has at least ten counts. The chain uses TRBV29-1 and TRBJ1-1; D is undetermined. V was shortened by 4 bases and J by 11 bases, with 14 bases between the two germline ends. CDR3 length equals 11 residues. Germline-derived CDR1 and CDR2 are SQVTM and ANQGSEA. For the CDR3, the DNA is TGCAGCGTTGTCGTACTCGGACGGGCTTTCTTT. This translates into CSVVVLGRAFF.

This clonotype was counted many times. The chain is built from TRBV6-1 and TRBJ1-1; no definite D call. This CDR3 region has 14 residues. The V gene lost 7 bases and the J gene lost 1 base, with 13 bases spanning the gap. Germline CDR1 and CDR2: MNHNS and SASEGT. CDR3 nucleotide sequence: TGTGCCAGCAATTCCGGCGAATCGAACACTGAAGCTTTCTTT. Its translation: CASNSGESNTEAFF.

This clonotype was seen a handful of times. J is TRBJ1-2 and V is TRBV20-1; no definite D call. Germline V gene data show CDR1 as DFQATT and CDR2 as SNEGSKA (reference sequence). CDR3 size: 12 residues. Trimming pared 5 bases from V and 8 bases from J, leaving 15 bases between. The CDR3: CSASADLYGYTF. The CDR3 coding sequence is TGCAGTGCTTCCGCGGACTTGTACGGCTACACCTTC.

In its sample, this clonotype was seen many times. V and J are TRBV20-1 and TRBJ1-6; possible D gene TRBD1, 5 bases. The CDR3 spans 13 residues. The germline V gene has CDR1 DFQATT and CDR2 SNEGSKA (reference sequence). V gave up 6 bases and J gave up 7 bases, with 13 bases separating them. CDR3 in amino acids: CSAAGRANSPLHF. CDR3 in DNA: TGCAGTGCGGCGGGCAGGGCAAATTCACCCCTCCACTTT.